Listed here are 28 T cell receptor beta chains from one sample, sequenced in a study of Graves' ophthalmopathy and Graves' hyperthyroidism. RNA transcripts provided the template for amplifying TCR beta CDR3 regions. RT-PCR with HTBI primers came first, then second-round multiplex PCR. Each CDR3 protein gets one entry after TCRdb re-called the multiplex PCR reads with MiXCR. Of roughly 500,000 distinct CDR3 sequences detected, over 13% appear once; the ten largest clones hold over 7.5%. Sequencing was carried out using blood. These TCRs come from a woman between 25 and 40 years old with Graves' ophthalmopathy.

This clonotype has a count of ten or more. This sequence joins TRBV6-1 and TRBJ1-1; D gene unclear. This CDR3 region has 14 residues. V was pared by 7 bases and J by 4 bases, with 16 bases between. The germline CDR1 and CDR2 sequences are MNHNS and SASEGT. The CDR3 region is CASIQATPGTEAFF. CDR3 nucleotide sequence: TGTGCCAGCATCCAGGCTACCCCAGGCACTGAAGCTTTCTTT.

Ten or more counts support this clonotype. This chain joins TRBV11-2 and TRBJ1-5, with a weak D call TRBD1 (5 bases). The CDR3 is 15 residues long. Trimming cost V 1 base and J 2 bases, with 9 bases left between them. Germline V gene sequence: CDR1 SGHAT, CDR2 FQNNGV. Here the CDR3 DNA reads TGTGCCAGCAGCTTAGGAGGGGATGGCAATCAGCCCCAGCATTTT. Residues: CASSLGGDGNQPQHF.

At least ten counts were recorded for this clonotype. The J gene is TRBJ2-7, the V gene TRBV6-5; D could derive from TRBD1 or TRBD2 (5 bases each). CDR3 length: 14 amino acids. V was cut by 2 bases and J by 7 bases, with 15 bases left in between. In germline, CDR1 is MNHEY, CDR2 SVGAGI. This CDR3 reads CASSYPGAGREQYF. The DNA for the CDR3 is TGTGCCAGCAGTTACCCCGGGGCAGGGCGGGAGCAGTACTTC.

The chain carries TRBV12-3 or TRBV12-4 and TRBJ1-5, with 8 nucleotides matching TRBD1. The CDR3 consists of 14 residues. V gave up 7 bases and J gave up 4 bases; unmatched junction bases: 6. The CDR3 spells CASTGGDRNQPQHF. DNA for the CDR3: TGTGCCAGCACCGGAGGGGACAGGAATCAGCCCCAGCATTTT.

This clonotype was seen more than once but under ten times. The chain is built from TRBV20-1 and TRBJ1-1, with D hard to call. The CDR3 has 12 residues. Trimming removed 6 bases at V and 3 bases at J, with 11 bases between. Germline CDR1 and CDR2: DFQATT and SNEGSKA (reference sequence). The CDR3 is CSAITPYTEAFF. The CDR3 nucleotides are TGCAGTGCAATCACACCTTACACTGAAGCTTTCTTT.

This clonotype was seen repeatedly, ten times or more. The V call is TRBV12-5, the J call TRBJ1-2; tentative D call: TRBD1 (5 bases). The germline CDR1 and CDR2 sequences are LGHNT and FRNRAP. V shed 5 bases and J shed 3 bases, with 16 bases lying between them. There are 15 residues in the CDR3. CDR3 residues: CASGPPGTTDYGYTF. Here the CDR3 DNA reads TGTGCTAGTGGTCCACCTGGGACGACGGACTATGGCTACACCTTC.

This clonotype showed up many times. The junction and the germline gene differ at one end; a read error may be behind it. Here the CDR3 reads CASSLEGTSNSFVKNIKYF. The CDR3 coding sequence is TGTGCCAGCAGCTTAGAGGGGACTAGTAACAGTTTTGTCAAAAACATTAAGTACTTC. The genes are TRBV11-2 and TRBJ2-4; the match to TRBD2 covers 8 bases. From germline, CDR1 is SGHAT and CDR2 FQNNGV. The CDR3 is made up of 19 amino acids. Full variable domain (outside the CDR3, taken from reference TRBV11-2 and TRBJ2-4): EAGVAQSPRYKIIEKRQSVAFWCNPISGHATLYWYQQILGQGPKLLIQFQNNGVVDDSQLPKDRFSAERLKGVDSTLKIQPAKLEDSAVYLCASSLEGTSNSFVKNIKYFGAGTRLSVL.

The chain combines TRBV4-3 with TRBJ1-5, with 8 bases that match TRBD1. CDR1 and CDR2 (germline): LGHNA, YSLEER. J gave up 2 bases and V 0 bases, and 3 bases lay outside the gene matches. CDR3 length equals 16 residues. CDR3 loop: CASSQEWTGRNQPQHF. The CDR3 DNA follows: TGCGCCAGCAGCCAAGAGTGGACAGGGCGCAATCAGCCCCAGCATTTT.

The sample holds many counts of this clonotype. This chain joins TRBV27 and TRBJ2-7, with D maybe TRBD1 (5 bases). Trimming shortened V by 5 bases and J by 4 bases, and 12 bases separated the two germline ends. This CDR3 region has 13 residues. CDR1 is MNHEY, CDR2 SMNVEV, per germline (reference sequence). The DNA for the CDR3 is TGTGCCAGCAGTGCCAAGGGGCTATACGAGCAGTACTTC. Amino acids: CASSAKGLYEQYF.

Of note for this clonotype: A single base separates this from a much larger clone, so it may be a read error. V usage is TRBV11-2 and J usage is TRBJ2-4; 10 nucleotides line up with TRBD1. This CDR3 has 15 amino acids. Germline-derived CDR1 and CDR2 are SGHAT and FQNNGV. The CDR3 sequence is CASSLEPGTGDIQYF. The DNA of the CDR3 is TGTGCCAGCAGTTTAGAGCCTGGGACAGGGGACATTCAGTACTTC.

This clonotype appeared many times. This chain connects TRBV9 to TRBJ1-6; D may be TRBD1 (6 bases). Trimming cost V 4 bases and J 4 bases, with 18 bases left between them. The CDR3 is 17 residues long. Germline CDR1 SGDLS, CDR2 YYNGEE. The CDR3 region is CASSPHRALIYNSPLHF. CDR3 DNA sequence: TGTGCCAGCAGCCCCCACAGGGCCCTAATATATAATTCACCCCTCCACTTT.

This clonotype was detected many times. The chain uses TRBV4-1 and TRBJ2-6; D is unresolved. Trimming took off 0 bases at V and 1 base at J, with 4 bases between the two ends. In germline, CDR1 is MGHRA, CDR2 YSYEKL. CDR3 length: 15 residues. CDR3 protein: CASSQDQSGANVLTF. The CDR3 DNA follows: TGCGCCAGCAGCCAAGATCAATCTGGGGCCAACGTCCTGACTTTC.

This clonotype came up many times. The chain employs TRBV27 and TRBJ2-7; 9 nucleotides align to TRBD2. Germline CDR1 and CDR2: MNHEY and SMNVEV (reference sequence). The length of the CDR3 is 14 residues. V was pared by 6 bases and J by 4 bases, with 7 bases of the junction left unmatched. The DNA for the CDR3 is TGTGCCAGCAGCTTAGGGCGGGGGGGGTACGAGCAGTACTTC. Protein sequence: CASSLGRGGYEQYF.

This clonotype was observed many times. One junction end disagrees with the germline gene, perhaps due to a read error. The chain links TRBV5-1 to TRBJ2-4, with TRBD1 matching over 11 bases. This CDR3 is 15 amino acids long. The V gene's germline CDR1 is SGHRS and CDR2 YFSETQ. This CDR3 reads CASSSTGQGGNIKYF. The DNA for the CDR3 is TGCGCCAGCAGCTCAACGGGACAGGGGGGAAACATTAAGTACTTC.

In its sample, this clonotype was seen many times. The chain couples TRBV30 to TRBJ1-1; D remains ambiguous. CDR3 length: 13 amino acids. Deletions cut 0 bases from V and 11 bases from J, with 16 bases between. Germline V CDR1 and CDR2: GTSNPN, SVGIG (reference sequence). The CDR3 region has the DNA TGTGCCTGGAGTGTAATGAGCACAGCTGCGGCTTTCTTT. Its protein is CAWSVMSTAAAFF.

This clonotype was recorded many times. The DNA of the CDR3 is TGTGCCAGCAGCAAACCGACAGGGCGTGGAAACACCATATATTTT. Protein sequence: CASSKPTGRGNTIYF. The chain links TRBV7-9 to TRBJ1-3; 7 positions agree with TRBD1. There are 15 residues in the CDR3. Germline V lookup: CDR1 SEHNR, CDR2 FQNEAQ (reference sequence). Trimming at V came to 5 bases and at J to 3 bases, leaving 7 bases not matched to a gene.

This clonotype was picked up many times. The chain carries TRBV29-1 and TRBJ2-5; tentatively, D is TRBD2 (5 bases). The CDR3 totals 15 residues. V lost 7 bases, J lost 1 base, and 19 bases lay in between. CDR1 is SQVTM and CDR2 is ANQGSEA in the germline V gene. The CDR3 sequence: CSGTLGLALQETQYF. CDR3 bases: TGCAGCGGGACGCTGGGCCTAGCCCTCCAAGAGACCCAGTACTTC. Combining the CDR3 with reference TRBV29-1 and TRBJ2-5 gives the whole variable domain SAVISQKPSRDICQRGTSLTIQCQVDSQVTMMFWYRQQPGQSLTLIATANQGSEATYESGFVIDKFPISRPNLTFSTLTVSNMSPEDSSIYLCSGTLGLALQETQYFGPGTRLLVL.

This clonotype was counted at least ten times. V is TRBV2 and J is TRBJ1-6; no clear D gene. Germline CDR1 SNHLY, CDR2 FYNNEI. The CDR3 totals 12 residues. Trimming removed 8 bases at V and 10 bases at J, with 12 bases between. The CDR3 reads CASERESSPLHF. CDR3 coding DNA: TGTGCCAGCGAGAGGGAGTCGTCACCCCTCCACTTT. The entire variable domain, with the rest obtained from reference TRBV2 and TRBJ1-6, is as follows: EPEVTQTPSHQVTQMGQEVILRCVPISNHLYFYWYRQILGQKVEFLVSFYNNEISEKSEIFDDQFSVERPDGSNFTLKIRSTKLEDSAMYFCASERESSPLHFGNGTRLTVT.

The sample holds many counts of this clonotype. The chain uses TRBV12-3 or TRBV12-4 and TRBJ1-1; possibly TRBD1 for D (6 bases). V was trimmed by 5 bases and J by 6 bases, leaving 13 bases between them. This CDR3 region has 13 residues. CDR3 sequence reads: CASSLGGGPEAFF. CDR3 sequence (DNA): TGTGCCAGCAGTCTTGGAGGGGGACCTGAAGCTTTCTTT.

This clonotype has at least ten counts. The chain recombines TRBV27 with TRBJ1-5, with D possibly TRBD1 on 6 matching bases. Trimming left V 2 bases short and J 0 bases short, with 14 bases between. This CDR3 comprises 17 residues. From germline, CDR1 is MNHEY and CDR2 SMNVEV (reference sequence). In DNA form, the CDR3 reads TGTGCCAGCAGTTTAAGACGGACAGCTTATAGCAATCAGCCCCAGCATTTT. It codes for CASSLRRTAYSNQPQHF.

In this sample, this clonotype turned up many times. This chain joins TRBV12-5 and TRBJ2-5, with D unresolved. The CDR3 consists of 15 residues. V lost 7 bases to trimming and J lost 1 base, with 16 bases between them. Germline loops: CDR1 LGHNT, CDR2 FRNRAP. In DNA form, the CDR3 reads TGTGCTAGTGCCTCTTCGTGGCTAGGCCAAGAGACCCAGTACTTC. Its translation: CASASSWLGQETQYF.

The chain couples TRBV7-6 to TRBJ1-2; D is undetermined. V lost 1 base to trimming and J lost 5 bases, with 11 bases between them. The CDR3 covers 14 residues. The germline V gene has CDR1 SGHVS and CDR2 FNYEAQ. DNA for the CDR3: TGTGCCAGCAGCTTAGGATCTGAAGCGTATGGCTACACCTTC. Protein product: CASSLGSEAYGYTF.

A word on this clonotype: A much larger clone lies one base from this, so it may be a read error. The rearrangement uses TRBV6-1 and TRBJ2-7, with D unclear. CDR1 and CDR2 from the germline V gene are MNHNS and SASEGT. The V end was cut by 7 bases, the J end by 10 bases, with 20 bases between. The CDR3 contains 13 residues. The CDR3, as DNA: TGTGCCAGCAACCTGGACCTTTGCCGCGAACAGTACTTC. As protein: CASNLDLCREQYF.

This clonotype has a count of ten or more. The chain links TRBV28 to TRBJ2-7; the match to TRBD1 covers 8 bases. Germline CDR1 is MDHEN and CDR2 is SYDVKM. V shed 2 bases and J 6 bases; nucleotides not matched to a gene: 9. This CDR3 is 15 amino acids long. The CDR3 loop reads CASSLIFQGASEQYF. In nucleotides, the CDR3 is TGTGCCAGCAGTTTAATATTTCAGGGGGCATCCGAGCAGTACTTC.

The rearrangement uses TRBV30 and TRBJ1-1; maybe TRBD1 (6 bases). V shed 1 base and J shed 7 bases, with 10 bases lying between them. Germline CDR1 reads GTSNPN; CDR2 reads SVGIG (reference sequence). The length of the CDR3 is 12 residues. In DNA, the CDR3 is TGTGCCTGGAGTGGAAGACAGGTTGAAGCTTTCTTT. Translating gives CAWSGRQVEAFF.

This chain links TRBV6-5 with TRBJ2-7, with D possibly being TRBD1 (5 bases). Germline V gene sequence: CDR1 MNHEY, CDR2 SVGAGI. The V and J ends lost 2 bases and 2 bases respectively, with 10 bases between them. The CDR3 covers 14 residues. The CDR3 loop is CASSYDSATYEQYF. Here the CDR3 DNA reads TGTGCCAGCAGTTACGACAGTGCCACCTACGAGCAGTACTTC.

This clonotype was counted many times. The rearrangement uses TRBV12-3 or TRBV12-4 and TRBJ2-4; 8 bases are shared with TRBD1. Trimming took 5 bases from V and 2 from J; bases not matched to a gene: 2. This CDR3 has 14 amino acids. This CDR3 reads CASSRTGTKNIQYF. The CDR3 bases are TGTGCCAGCAGTCGGACAGGGACCAAAAACATTCAGTACTTC.

This clonotype has ten or more counts. CDR3 protein: CASSITVDRAQPQHF. CDR3 bases: TGTGCCAGTAGTATAACGGTGGACAGGGCTCAGCCCCAGCATTTT. The V and J genes are TRBV19 and TRBJ1-5; 8 bases are a match to TRBD1. The ends lost 2 bases at V and 6 bases at J; junction bases unmatched: 6. This CDR3 has 15 amino acids. Looked up from germline, CDR1 is LNHDA and CDR2 is SQIVND (reference sequence). The whole variable domain, remainder taken from reference TRBV19 and TRBJ1-5, is DGGITQSPKYLFRKEGQNVTLSCEQNLNHDAMYWYRQDPGQGLRLIYYSQIVNDFQKGDIAEGYSVSREKKESFPLTVTSAQKNPTAFYLCASSITVDRAQPQHFGDGTRLSIL.